This is a list of T cell receptor beta chains from one sample in a study of cytomegalovirus exposure and HLA in healthy donors. TCRdb's table, derived via immunoSEQ multiplex PCR, lists solely in-frame clones and lacks some. The top ten clones hold approximately 6% of a sample with approximately 82,000 clones, roughly four fifths of them seen once. The specimen was PBMCs. Receptors originate from a woman in her forties or fifties in good health and CMV-seropositive. CDR3s include the opening cysteine and the closing phenylalanine or tryptophan. The D gene is left open where the match is weak. Clone size is not always given. Where it is, it says once, few, many or a class for expanded clones.

>TRBJ1-5|-|TRBV7-9|-
TGTGCCAGCAGCGCCACCGGTGATCAGCCCCAGCATTTT
CASSATGDQPQHF
>TRBJ2-1|-|TRBV6-5|-
TGTGCCAGCAGTTACTCGACAGCCTATGAGCAGTTCTTC
CASSYSTAYEQFF
>TRBJ1-2|TRBD1|TRBV5-6|-
TGTGCCAGCAGCTTGATAGGGCCGGGACAGGGAACCTATGGCTACACCTTC
CASSLIGPGQGTYGYTF
>TRBJ2-1|-|TRBV9|-
TGTGCCAGCAGCCTCGACAGTATCTCCTACAATGAGCAGTTCTTC
CASSLDSISYNEQFF
>TRBJ2-7|TRBD2|TRBV4-1|-
TGCGCCAGCAGAAGGACTAGCGGAGCCTACGAGCAGTACTTC
CASRRTSGAYEQYF
>TRBJ2-2|-|TRBV9|few
TGTGCCAGCAGCCCTGGGGGGTCCACCGGGGAGCTGTTTTTT
CASSPGGSTGELFF
>TRBJ1-5|-|TRBV9|-
TGTGCCAGCAGCGTAGTTAATTTTGTTAGTCAGCCCCAGCATTTT
CASSVVNFVSQPQHF
>TRBJ2-7|TRBD1|TRBV30|-
TGTGCCTGGAGTGACCCTAACAGGGGGCATTATTACGAGCAGTACTTC
CAWSDPNRGHYYEQYF
>TRBJ2-3|-|TRBV5-6|few
TGTGCCAGCAGCTTGGCGGACTTCCAACGCACAGATACGCAGTATTTT
CASSLADFQRTDTQYF
>TRBJ1-5|-|TRBV30|once
TGTGCCTGGAGTCCGCGGGGCCTCAATCAGCCCCAGCATTTT
CAWSPRGLNQPQHF
>TRBJ2-5|-|TRBV7-7|once
TGTGCTAGCAGCTTCTCACAGATAGAGACCCAGTACTTC
CASSFSQIETQYF
>TRBJ2-5|-|TRBV29-1|-
TGCAGCATTCTTCGCCGGTCGACCCAGTACTTC
CSILRRSTQYF
>TRBJ2-5|TRBD1|TRBV5-5|-
TGTGCCAGCAGCTTGGACAGGGGGGTGGAGACCCAGTACTTC
CASSLDRGVETQYF
>TRBJ2-7|TRBD1|TRBV2|-
TGTGCCAGCAGTGAAGAAGGACAGGGTGTAAACGAGCAGTACTTC
CASSEEGQGVNEQYF
>TRBJ1-4|-|TRBV7-9|-
TGTGCCAGCAGCCCGAGGTGGGAATCAGGGGAACTGTTTTTT
CASSPRWESGELFF
>TRBJ1-6|-|TRBV30|once
TGTGCCTGGAGTGCACGACGGGGGGCGGCCTCACCCCTCCACTTT
CAWSARRGAASPLHF
>TRBJ2-7|-|TRBV5-4|-
TGTGCCAGCAGCTTGGCGCCAGGGATTGTCTACGAGCAGTACTTC
CASSLAPGIVYEQYF
>TRBJ2-5|TRBD1|TRBV5-1|-
TGCGCCAGCAGCTTTCGGCAGGGGGCGTCGGAGACCCAGTACTTC
CASSFRQGASETQYF
>TRBJ2-1|TRBD2|TRBV5-1|-
TGCGCCAGCAGCCTCCCGGGACTAGCGGCCAATGAGCAGTTCTTC
CASSLPGLAANEQFF
>TRBJ1-1|-|TRBV28|-
TGTGCCACCAAGGAGACCACTGAAGCTTTCTTT
CATKETTEAFF
>TRBJ2-5|TRBD2|TRBV18|-
TGTGCCAGCTCACCTGGTAGCGGGAGGACCCGATGGGAGACCCAGTACTTC
CASSPGSGRTRWETQYF
>TRBJ2-7|-|TRBV12-1|few
TGTGCCAGCAGCCGGGGACTAACCTACGAGCAGTACTTC
CASSRGLTYEQYF
>TRBJ2-1|TRBD2|TRBV4-2|-
TGTGCCAGCAGCCAAGATCACGGGACTAGCGGGATTGCTGAGCAGTTCTTC
CASSQDHGTSGIAEQFF
>TRBJ2-3|-|TRBV5-1|-
TGCGCCAGCAGCCTCCGGTCCCCGAGGTTAGATACGCAGTATTTT
CASSLRSPRLDTQYF
>TRBJ2-7|TRBD1|TRBV7-9|-
TGTGCCAGCAGCATCGAGACAGGGGACGAGCAGTACTTC
CASSIETGDEQYF
>TRBJ1-2|TRBD1|TRBV6-1|-
TGTGCCAGCCCGGGACAGAACATCGGTCCCTATGGCTACACCTTC
CASPGQNIGPYGYTF
>TRBJ2-7|-|TRBV30|-
TGTGCCTGGAGTGCAGAACTAGCTGCCTACGAGCAGTACTTC
CAWSAELAAYEQYF
>TRBJ2-1|TRBD1|TRBV5-8|-
TGTGCCAGCAGCAGCGGACAGGGGCGCTACAATGAGCAGTTCTTC
CASSSGQGRYNEQFF
>TRBJ2-5|-|TRBV9|-
TGTGCCAGCAGCGAGGGCCCTTCAGGGGAGACCCAGTACTTC
CASSEGPSGETQYF
>TRBJ1-1|TRBD1|TRBV28|-
TGTGCCAGCCTGGACAGGGAGGACGCTGAAGCTTTCTTT
CASLDREDAEAFF
>TRBJ1-1|-|TRBV28|many
TGTGCCAGCAGATTGGAGACTGAAGCTTTCTTT
CASRLETEAFF
>TRBJ2-7|TRBD2|TRBV7-9|once
TGTGCCAGCACCCTCAGCGGGGCCTCCTACGAGCAGTACTTC
CASTLSGASYEQYF
>TRBJ2-7|-|TRBV27|-
TGTGCCAGCAGTTCCGGACTGGAGCAGTACTTC
CASSSGLEQYF
>TRBJ2-3|-|TRBV4-1|-
TGCGCCAGCAGCCAAAGCAGGGCCCTCACAGATACGCAGTATTTT
CASSQSRALTDTQYF
>TRBJ1-5|TRBD1|TRBV10-3|-
TGTGCCATCAGTGACTGGACAGGGGTGGATCAACCCCAGCATTTT
CAISDWTGVDQPQHF
>TRBJ2-1|TRBD1|TRBV27|-
TGTGCCAGCAAATACGGACAGGGGGCCTACAATGAGCAGTTCTTC
CASKYGQGAYNEQFF
>TRBJ2-1|TRBD2|TRBV30|-
TGTGCCTGGAGTACTCTAGCGGCCAATGAGCAGTTCTTC
CAWSTLAANEQFF
>TRBJ2-3|-|TRBV15|-
TGTGCCACCAGCAGAGATCGTACAGGGCTGGATTTT
CATSRDRTGLDF
>TRBJ2-5|-|TRBV19|once
TGTGCCAGTAGTAGGTGGGGGGATTCTTCCCAGTACTTC
CASSRWGDSSQYF
>TRBJ2-5|TRBD2|TRBV5-4|-
TGTGCCAGCAGCTGGGGGGCGGGAGGGCGAGAGACCCAGTACTTC
CASSWGAGGRETQYF